This T cell receptor beta chain was documented in a study of shared clonotypes between healthy human individuals (dated by TCRdb to 2020 to 2022). With respect to the entire study: The cohort included three men and a couple of women between 18 and 49 years of age. For each donor, three plates each were used for CD4 naive and CD4 memory, two plates were used for CD8 naive, and one plate was used for CD8 memory. To estimate repertoire size and how much clonotypes are shared between individuals, the study performed deep sequencing of blood TCR repertoires from a handful of healthy adults. To increase sequencing depth and limit assay-specific biases, TCR repertoire library preparation and sequencing were carried out by different laboratories using diverse techniques. Per donor, leukapheresis produced somewhere between about 0.8 and 9 billion PBMCs.

The germline V gene (reference sequence) supplies CDR1 LNHNV and CDR2 YYDKDF. At the junction V is shortened by 3 bases and J by 5 bases, with 19 bases in between. Spanning cysteine to phenylalanine, the CDR3 consists of 16 amino acids. The retained sequence is limited to the CDR3, 48 bases, with the frame set at the first base. Donors were healthy HIV-negative adults with no recently reported acute infections or vaccinations. Every donor was a Caucasian adult living in Nashville, Tennessee, USA. Magnetic negative selection was used to enrich CD4+ T cells, after which naive cells were positively selected on CD45RA and the negative fraction became the memory subset. Blood was collected by leukapheresis, and PBMCs were isolated by Ficoll-Histopaque density gradient centrifugation and then cryopreserved in liquid nitrogen vapor phase. Analytical flow cytometry was used to check the purity and quantity of every magnetically sorted T cell population. From each sorted fraction, genomic DNA was isolated and quantified by UV absorbance on a Nanodrop 2000c.

Overall study results and their limits: Compared with non-shared clonotypes, the clonotypes found in all four sorted-subset donors had higher generation probabilities. Pairwise subsampling indicated that sequencing depth was expected to affect the degree of clonotype sharing among donors. Larger estimated clonotype richness was generally found for naive subsets than for memory subsets. Because the study included only a small number of donors, the genetic and exposure-history diversity represented was limited. Roughly 5% of naive CD4, around 3.5% of naive CD8, roughly 2.4% of memory CD4, and 0.35% to 0.4% of memory CD8 clonotypes were shared across a few donors. Sampling was restricted to blood, and TCR repertoires in tissues likely differ from the TCR repertoires found in blood. Even with the large sequencing depth, rarefaction of the sorted-subset datasets indicated that sequencing was incomplete.

Using the deep immunoSEQ assay, multiplex PCR amplified TCR CDR3 regions from genomic DNA. For each cell subset, the extracted genomic DNA was distributed evenly across all wells of several immunoSEQ 96-well plates, and each plate served as one replicate. For sorted subsets, each replicate PCR was loaded with roughly 190 ng genomic DNA, equivalent to 25,000 to 35,000 T cell genomes. Purified libraries were measured with a Qubit 3.0 fluorometer, size-checked on a Bioanalyzer 2100, and measured again with the KAPA Library Quantification kit. Every immunoSEQ 96-well plate was sequenced on a dedicated single-read 150-cycle Illumina NextSeq 550 flow cell. Processing in the source paper ran as follows. Because only junctional sequences without quality scores were contained in the immunoSEQ output, filtering matching that applied to full-length reads could not be performed. Sequences were annotated with PyIR, a Python wrapper for IgBLAST v1.9, and V/J genes and CDR3 were assigned using IMGT germline references. Any read was removed if the V/J assignment was weak (E-value above 1e-6), the CDR3 was missing, or the read contained stop codons, out-of-frame junctions, or ambiguous translated residues. A V3J clonotype was defined by an identical inferred V gene, J gene, and CDR3 amino acid sequence. The percentage overlap between two repertoires was calculated by dividing the number of shared unique clonotypes by the size of the smaller repertoire. Three approaches were used to assess repertoire richness: RTK rarefaction, the Chao1 estimator, and Recon v2.1 estimates of unobserved clonotypes. For all TCRbeta clonotypes obtained by the gDNA method from a handful of donors, generation probabilities were computed with OLGA. TCRdb provides this immuneACCESS table in a form limited to in-frame rearrangements. Some clones are lacking; in checked studies, under half of them reflect an unresolved V gene, and why the rest are absent is not known. That table gives V, J and clone size, and the DNA gave D and trimming. The sample yields approximately 2.3 million clones; over 85% were counted once. The top ten constitute about 0.39% of the sample.

As for this clone: Its antigen is not yet known. Base qualities were left out, and no much larger clone turns up one base away.

This receptor chain uses TRBV15 and TRBJ1-2; the best D guess is TRBD1, with 5 bases matching. This TCR was sampled from a man aged 18-30 years in good health. Some clones in this sample may be carry-over from other donors' samples. Sequenced input: naive CD4+ T cells from PBMCs. The meaning of the sample's cell subset or site label: CD45RA+ positively selected. The nucleotides read TGTGCCACCAGCAGCCTGCGGGGCCACGAAAGTTATGGCTACACCTTC. Translated, this is CATSSLRGHESYGYTF.